Sequencing of this T cell receptor (beta chain) was carried out in a study of cytomegalovirus exposure and HLA in healthy donors. The PCR had 60 Vbeta and 13 Jbeta primers. Profiling relied on immunoSEQ multiplex PCR, and the TCRdb table lists in-frame clones only, not all of them. The profile shows under 200,000 clones, almost 80% of them singletons. Germline CDR1 reads SGHNT; CDR2 reads YYREEE (reference sequence). This CDR3 is 17 amino acids long. V shed 0 bases and J 3 bases; nucleotides not matched to a gene: 10. The source is a man aged 50-60 years in good health and CMV-seropositive. The sample consisted of PBMCs. The genes are TRBV5-4 and TRBJ1-2; TRBD1 aligns across 8 bases. The CDR3 nucleotides read TGTGCCAGCAGCTTGGGTGGCGGCCAGGGGGCGGACTATGGCTACACCTTC. As protein: CASSLGGGQGADYGYTF.